This T cell receptor beta chain was captured by sequencing in a study of cytomegalovirus exposure and HLA in healthy donors. Study-wide findings and caveats: At a 0.05 false discovery rate, a later analysis found approximately 15,000 TCR beta sequences to be associated with HLA alleles. Diagnosis of cytomegalovirus status made by the classifier reportedly showed high specificity and sensitivity.

V dropped 2 bases and J dropped 0 bases, with 19 bases sitting between them. CDR1 and CDR2 from the germline V gene are SGHAT and FQDESV (reference sequence). This CDR3 is built from 18 residues. This clone was seen a few times. Its target is unknown. In the PCR, 60 Vbeta and 13 Jbeta primers were used. The table came from immunoSEQ multiplex PCR; TCRdb's copy has only in-frame clones and leaves some out. The sample lists hundreds of thousands of clones, roughly 85% seen once, with 1.5% to 2% in the top ten. V usage is TRBV11-1 and J usage is TRBJ1-1; the D gene is possibly TRBD1 (6 bases). The source is a male donor in good health and CMV-seronegative. Input material: PBMCs. The DNA for the CDR3 is TGTGCCAGCAGCTTAATCAGCTCGGACAGCCACCTGAACACTGAAGCTTTCTTT. It encodes CASSLISSDSHLNTEAFF.